This T cell receptor (beta chain) was captured by sequencing in a study of Ad26.COV2.S vaccination and SARS-CoV-2 variants. Overall study: In the study, Ad26.COV2.S was injected intramuscularly once, or twice 56 days apart. Study observations and caveats: Across vaccine and placebo recipients, the breadth of non-spike TCRs was similar. Relative to placebo recipients, vaccine recipients exhibited elevated spike-specific TCR breadth. The breadth of spike-specific CD8+ and CD4+ T cell responses after vaccination was reportedly substantial.

This clone has just one count. Its antigen is as yet unknown. Documented treatment: approximately 18 received Ad26.COV2.S at low or high dose, single or two shots; about 5 received placebo; per-sample allocation not given. The study sampled participants on day 63 after the first vaccine or placebo injection. The CDR3 contains 17 residues. Assay: immunoSEQ multiplex PCR; the TCRdb copy retains only in-frame clones and omits some. The sample has roughly 400,000 clones; approximately 89% are singletons. The receptor was isolated from a person between 18 and 59 years old who received the Ad26.COV2.S COVID-19 vaccine or a placebo. This chain joins TRBV12-2 and TRBJ2-2; TRBD2 was called by the table and not checked on the DNA. TRBV12-2 is termed a pseudogene. The sample was peripheral blood, taken in a trial of Ad26.COV2.S vaccine versus placebo. DNA for the CDR3: TGTGCAAGTCGCTTCGAGGTTATGGGTCCAAACACCGGGGAGCTGTTTTTT. Protein sequence: CASRFEVMGPNTGELFF.